The rows below give T cell receptor beta chains drawn from one sample of a study of T-cell memory formation after mild COVID-19. MiXCR, run by TCRdb on the 5' RACE reads, gives a single entry per CDR3 protein. The sample consists of 500,000 to 600,000 distinct CDR3 sequences, roughly 18% of them appearing once. Sequencing used PBMCs or a T cell subset sorted from them (not recorded which). These receptors were taken from an adult woman who had mild COVID-19 (a few samples of this study predate the infection). Cell type and time point are not known. CDR3s include the opening cysteine and the closing phenylalanine or tryptophan. Each record gives: D gene, clone size, J gene, V gene, CDR3 protein, CDR3 DNA. The D gene is left open where the match is weak. Clone size is given for some rows only: seen once, a few or many times, or a class if the clone is expanded.

- - TRBJ1-5 TRBV27 CASSPASHQSPQHF TGTGCCAGCAGTCCCGCCTCCCACCAGTCGCCCCAGCATTTT
- - TRBJ1-1 TRBV6-2/TRBV6-3 CASGVVMNTEAFF TGTGCCAGCGGAGTGGTTATGAACACTGAAGCTTTCTTT
- few TRBJ2-5 TRBV9 CASAWGGRPGETQYF TGTGCCAGCGCGTGGGGGGGCCGCCCAGGAGAGACCCAGTACTTC
TRBD2 few TRBJ2-5 TRBV18 CASSPRFGLAGMETQYF TGTGCCAGCTCACCACGATTTGGCCTAGCGGGGATGGAGACCCAGTACTTC
TRBD1 - TRBJ2-7 TRBV25-1 CASSGQGVVGEQYF TGTGCCAGCAGTGGACAGGGGGTTGTCGGCGAGCAGTACTTC
- - TRBJ1-5 TRBV5-6 CASSLTGRGDQPQHF TGTGCCAGCAGCTTGACGGGCAGGGGTGATCAGCCCCAGCATTTT
- - TRBJ2-5 TRBV12-3/TRBV12-4 CASRLGQTNKETQYF TGTGCCAGCAGATTAGGACAGACTAATAAAGAGACCCAGTACTTC
- few TRBJ2-1 TRBV4-2 CASSQEGADEQFF TGTGCCAGCAGCCAAGAAGGGGCGGATGAGCAGTTCTTC
TRBD1 - TRBJ2-2 TRBV5-1 CASSSRDSTTGELFF TGCGCCAGCAGCTCCCGGGACAGCACCACCGGGGAGCTGTTTTTT
- few TRBJ2-7 TRBV12-3/TRBV12-4 CASSWGMRAVSSYEQYF TGTGCCAGCAGTTGGGGGATGAGGGCGGTGAGCTCCTACGAGCAGTACTTC
- few TRBJ1-5 TRBV6-1 CASSEIDGSNQPQHF TGTGCCAGCAGTGAGATCGACGGGAGCAATCAGCCCCAGCATTTT
TRBD1 few TRBJ1-5 TRBV7-8 CASSPDRLNQPQHF TGTGCCAGCAGCCCGGACAGGCTCAATCAGCCCCAGCATTTT
TRBD2 few TRBJ2-5 TRBV5-1 CASRYSGGRETQYF TGCGCCAGCAGATATAGCGGGGGGAGAGAGACCCAGTACTTC
- few TRBJ2-1 TRBV20-1 CSAHPWDEQFF TGCAGTGCTCACCCCTGGGATGAGCAGTTCTTC
- - TRBJ1-2 TRBV30 CAWSVRQIYGYTF TGTGCCTGGAGTGTCCGACAGATCTATGGCTACACCTTC
TRBD1 - TRBJ1-1 TRBV7-8 CASSLTGTGVEAFF TGTGCCAGCAGCTTAACCGGGACAGGGGTTGAAGCTTTCTTT
TRBD1 - TRBJ1-2 TRBV12-3/TRBV12-4 CASSSEGQGSYGYTF TGTGCCAGCAGTTCGGAGGGACAGGGGAGCTATGGCTACACCTTC
TRBD1 - TRBJ2-1 TRBV19 CASSIDRGSEQFF TGTGCCAGTAGTATAGACAGGGGGAGTGAGCAGTTCTTC
TRBD1 - TRBJ2-2 TRBV20-1 CSAKQGIHTGELFF TGCAGTGCTAAACAGGGGATCCACACCGGGGAGCTGTTTTTT